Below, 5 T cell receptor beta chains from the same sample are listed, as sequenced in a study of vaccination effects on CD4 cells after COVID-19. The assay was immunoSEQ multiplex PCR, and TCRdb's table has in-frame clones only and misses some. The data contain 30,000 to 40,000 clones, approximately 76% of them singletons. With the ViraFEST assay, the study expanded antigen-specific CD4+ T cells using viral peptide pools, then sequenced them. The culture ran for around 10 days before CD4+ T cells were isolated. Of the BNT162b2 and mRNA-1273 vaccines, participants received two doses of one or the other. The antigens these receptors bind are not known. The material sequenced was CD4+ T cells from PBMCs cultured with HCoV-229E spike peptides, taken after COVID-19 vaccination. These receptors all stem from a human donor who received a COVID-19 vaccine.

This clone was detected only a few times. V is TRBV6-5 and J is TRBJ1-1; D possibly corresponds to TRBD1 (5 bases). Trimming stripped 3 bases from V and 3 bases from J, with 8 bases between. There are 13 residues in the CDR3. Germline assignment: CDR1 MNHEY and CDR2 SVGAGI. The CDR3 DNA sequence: TGTGCCAGCAGTTATACCAGGGACACTGAAGCTTTCTTT. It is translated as CASSYTRDTEAFF.

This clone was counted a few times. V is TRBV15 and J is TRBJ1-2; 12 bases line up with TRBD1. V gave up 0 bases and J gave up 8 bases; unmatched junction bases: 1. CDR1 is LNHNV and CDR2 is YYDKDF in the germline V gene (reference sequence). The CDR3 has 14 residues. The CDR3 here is CATSRDGTGGGYTF. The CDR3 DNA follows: TGTGCCACCAGCAGAGATGGGACAGGGGGCGGCTACACCTTC. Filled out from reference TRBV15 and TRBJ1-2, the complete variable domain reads DAMVIQNPRYQVTQFGKPVTLSCSQTLNHNVMYWYQQKSSQAPKLLFHYYDKDFNNEADTPDNFQSRRPNTSFCFLDIRSPGLGDTAMYLCATSRDGTGGGYTFGSGTRLTVV.

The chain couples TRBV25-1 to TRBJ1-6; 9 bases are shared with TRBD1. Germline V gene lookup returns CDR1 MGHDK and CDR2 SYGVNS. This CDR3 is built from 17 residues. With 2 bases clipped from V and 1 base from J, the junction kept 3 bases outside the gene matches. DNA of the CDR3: TGTGCCAGCAGTGAAGACAGGGGGTTTTCCTATAATTCACCCCTCCACTTT. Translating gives CASSEDRGFSYNSPLHF.

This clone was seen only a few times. CDR3 in amino acids: CAWRTGALSPLHF. CDR3 coding DNA: TGTGCCTGGAGGACCGGGGCCCTTTCACCCCTCCACTTT. The chain couples TRBV30 to TRBJ1-6; D perhaps matches TRBD1 (5 bases). V was trimmed by 3 bases and J by 9 bases, leaving 12 bases between them. Germline values: CDR1 GTSNPN, CDR2 SVGIG (reference sequence). The CDR3 is 13 amino acids.

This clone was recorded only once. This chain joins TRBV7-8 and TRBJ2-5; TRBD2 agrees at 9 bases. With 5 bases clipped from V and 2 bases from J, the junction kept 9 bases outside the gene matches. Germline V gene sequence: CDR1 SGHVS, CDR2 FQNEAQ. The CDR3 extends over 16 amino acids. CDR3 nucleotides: TGTGCCAGCAGCCCCCGTAGCGGGAGTGGTCAAGAGACCCAGTACTTC. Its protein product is CASSPRSGSGQETQYF.